This T cell receptor (beta chain) was sequenced during a study of T cell responses to AZD1222 COVID-19 vaccine. Study-wide results and limits: Among vaccine-associated CD4 TCRs, coverage spanned spike, with dominance at 160-218 and 743-854. Clonal diversity may have been underestimated in mostly white British donors.

This clone counts as medium-sized. No antigen is known for it. The germline gives CDR1 SGHDN, CDR2 FVKESK. V lost 7 bases and J lost 5, with 6 bases in between. This CDR3 contains 10 residues. The repertoire was sequenced with immunoSEQ multiplex PCR; TCRdb's copy has only in-frame clones and lacks some. This table has 150,000 to 200,000 clones, 90% appearing once. The material was peripheral blood, obtained on day 0 of AZD1222 vaccination. The V call is TRBV14, the J call TRBJ2-7, with D uncertain. This TCR was recovered from an adult in good health. CDR3 sequence reads: CASTQNEQYF. DNA of the CDR3: TGTGCCAGCACCCAGAACGAGCAGTACTTC.